Presented here are 10 T cell receptor beta chains from one specimen sequenced in a study of T-cell memory formation after mild COVID-19. Each CDR3 protein gets one entry after TCRdb re-called the 5' RACE reads with MiXCR. Of around 400,000 distinct CDR3 sequences in the sample, roughly 26% were seen once. Specimen: PBMCs or a T cell subset sorted from them (not recorded which). Source of these receptors: an adult woman who had mild COVID-19 (a few samples of this study predate the infection). Cell type and time point are not known.

Note on this clonotype: Since a much larger clone is just one base distant, this may be a read error. V and J are TRBV12-3 or TRBV12-4 and TRBJ2-1; TRBD2 agrees at 8 bases. The CDR3 runs 15 residues. CDR3 in amino acids: CASSLSGGAYTEQFF. The DNA for the CDR3 is TGTGCCAGCAGCCTCTCCGGGGGGGCGTACACTGAGCAGTTCTTC.

This clonotype occurred many times. V and J are TRBV5-5 and TRBJ1-1, with D possibly matching TRBD1 (6 bases). Germline V gives CDR1 SGHKS, CDR2 YYEKEE (reference sequence). Between the trimmed V and J ends, which lost 0 bases and 1 base, there was a span of 7 bases. The CDR3 totals 14 residues. The CDR3 loop reads CASSLVRGNTEAFF. For the CDR3, the DNA is TGTGCCAGCAGCTTGGTCAGGGGGAACACTGAAGCTTTCTTT.

This clonotype was detected only a few times. The rearrangement uses TRBV20-1 and TRBJ1-6; D is perhaps TRBD1 (6 bases). This CDR3 contains 15 residues. The ends were cut back, 4 bases at V and 3 bases at J, with 13 bases in the middle. Germline CDR1 DFQATT, CDR2 SNEGSKA (reference sequence). The CDR3 bases are TGCAGTGCTACGCCCGAGGGGGTCTATAATTCACCCCTCCACTTT. Protein: CSATPEGVYNSPLHF.

The chain employs TRBV6-5 and TRBJ2-6; D may be TRBD2 (5 bases). Per the germline V gene, CDR1 is MNHEY and CDR2 is SVGAGI. Between the trimmed V and J ends, which lost 5 bases and 4 bases, there was a span of 9 bases. This CDR3 comprises 14 residues. CDR3 DNA sequence: TGTGCCAGCAGTAGGACTTCAGGGGCCAACGTCCTGACTTTC. This translates into CASSRTSGANVLTF.

The genes are TRBV18 and TRBJ1-1; possible D gene TRBD1, 5 bases. CDR3 length equals 18 residues. The V end was cut by 4 bases, the J end by 7 bases, with 28 bases between. Per germline, CDR1 KGHSH and CDR2 LQKENI. The CDR3 DNA sequence: TGTGCCAGCTCACTAACAGTATCAGGGTCGGGCCTTGAGGGTGAAGCTTTCTTT. Translating it yields CASSLTVSGSGLEGEAFF.

Comment on this clonotype: A junction boundary mismatches the germline segment, possibly from a read error. This chain connects TRBV4-1 to TRBJ2-3; D is possibly TRBD1 or TRBD2 (7 bases each). CDR1 MGHRA and CDR2 YSYEKL come from the germline V gene. CDR3 length: 14 residues. CDR3 bases: TGCGCCAGCAGCCCAGTGGGAGGGACAGTTACGCAGTATTTT. This gives the protein CASSPVGGTVTQYF.

This clonotype was counted between two and nine times. This sequence joins TRBV2 and TRBJ2-3; the match to TRBD2 covers 10 bases. With 3 bases clipped from V and 8 bases from J, the junction kept 11 bases outside the gene matches. Germline CDR1 is SNHLY and CDR2 is FYNNEI. The CDR3 extends over 16 amino acids. The CDR3 sequence is CASSDATSGQLGTQYF. The CDR3, as DNA: TGTGCCAGCAGTGATGCGACTAGCGGGCAGTTAGGTACGCAGTATTTT.

This clonotype was observed a few times. The CDR3 region has the DNA TGTGCCAGCAGTATAGAACGGGCTCGCTACAATGAGCAGTTCTTC. It is translated as CASSIERARYNEQFF. The chain uses TRBV12-3 or TRBV12-4 and TRBJ2-1; D is undetermined. The V and J ends lost 5 bases and 3 bases respectively, with 14 bases between them. CDR3 length: 15 amino acids.

V is TRBV16 and J is TRBJ2-7; TRBD1 matches 7 bases. The CDR3 length is 15 residues. Germline lookup yields CDR1 KGHSY and CDR2 FQNENV. The V segment lost 0 bases and the J segment 2 bases; nucleotides outside the gene matches: 4. In DNA, the CDR3 is TGTGCCAGCAGCCAATCCTGGGACAGTCCCTACGAGCAGTACTTC. This translates into CASSQSWDSPYEQYF.

A few counts support this clonotype. At one of its ends the junction is not consistent with the germline gene, which may arise from a read error. The rearrangement uses TRBV5-1 and TRBJ2-5, with D possibly TRBD1 on 5 matching bases. Germline V gene sequence: CDR1 SGHRS, CDR2 YFSETQ. The CDR3 totals 13 residues. CDR3: CASSLVAGETQYF. The DNA for the CDR3 is TGTGCCAGCAGTTTAGTGGCAGGGGAGACCCAGTACTTC.